This TCR beta chain was identified in a study of Ad26.COV2.S vaccination and SARS-CoV-2 variants. The wider study: COV1001, an Ad26.COV2.S trial, supplied this vaccine-arm donor.

This table comes from immunoSEQ multiplex PCR, and its TCRdb copy is limited to in-frame clones, with some not included. The sample carries hundreds of thousands of clones, roughly 90% recorded once. This clone was seen just once. Antigen unknown. CDR1 is ENHRY, CDR2 SYGVKD, per germline. V shed 8 bases, J shed 7 bases, and the junction held 11 bases outside the gene matches. CDR3 length equals 13 residues. Sample treatment: about 20 received Ad26.COV2.S at low or high dose, single or two shots; 5 received placebo; per-sample allocation not given. Each sample was drawn 63 days after the first injection (of vaccine or placebo). Vaccination employed an Ad26 vector expressing the Wuhan-strain SARS-CoV-2 spike. The study, taken as a whole, reports: Vaccinees showed greater spike-specific TCR breadth than placebo recipients. Across vaccine and placebo recipients, the breadth of non-spike TCRs was similar.

The chain employs TRBV10-3 and TRBJ2-7, with 7 nucleotides matching TRBD2. The clonotype originates from a person aged 18-65 years who received the Ad26.COV2.S COVID-19 vaccine or a placebo. The sample was peripheral blood, taken in a trial of Ad26.COV2.S vaccine versus placebo. In DNA form, the CDR3 reads TGTGCCATCCGGGCACAGGTGGGGGGGGAGCAGTACTTC. Its protein is CAIRAQVGGEQYF.